This T cell receptor (beta chain) was recovered during a study of T-cell reconstitution after alpha-beta-depleted transplantation in children. Whole-study results and caveats: Where some patients showed high TCRbeta diversity at day 60, it came from recipient T cells and thymic progenitors that had survived. The main origin of T-cell counts and diversity one year after transplant was newly produced T cells.

The TCRbeta library was prepared with unique molecular identifiers. TCRdb re-called the PCR reads with MiXCR, one entry per CDR3 protein. This sample has fewer than 350,000 distinct CDR3 sequences, with around 10% found just once. CDR1 is MNHNS, CDR2 SASEGT, per germline. The ends were cut back, 6 bases at V and 0 bases at J, with 10 bases in the middle. The CDR3 consists of 14 residues. This clonotype was seen a handful of times. The antigen remains undetermined. This receptor was obtained from a boy younger than two with acute myeloid leukemia, due to receive a stem cell transplant. The sequencing here drew on PBMCs, taken before TCRalphabeta/CD19-depleted stem cell transplant. J is TRBJ2-3 and V is TRBV6-1; perhaps TRBD2 as D (6 bases). In nucleotides, the CDR3 is TGTGCCAGCAGCGTGGGGGGTAGCACAGATACGCAGTATTTT. Translating it yields CASSVGGSTDTQYF.